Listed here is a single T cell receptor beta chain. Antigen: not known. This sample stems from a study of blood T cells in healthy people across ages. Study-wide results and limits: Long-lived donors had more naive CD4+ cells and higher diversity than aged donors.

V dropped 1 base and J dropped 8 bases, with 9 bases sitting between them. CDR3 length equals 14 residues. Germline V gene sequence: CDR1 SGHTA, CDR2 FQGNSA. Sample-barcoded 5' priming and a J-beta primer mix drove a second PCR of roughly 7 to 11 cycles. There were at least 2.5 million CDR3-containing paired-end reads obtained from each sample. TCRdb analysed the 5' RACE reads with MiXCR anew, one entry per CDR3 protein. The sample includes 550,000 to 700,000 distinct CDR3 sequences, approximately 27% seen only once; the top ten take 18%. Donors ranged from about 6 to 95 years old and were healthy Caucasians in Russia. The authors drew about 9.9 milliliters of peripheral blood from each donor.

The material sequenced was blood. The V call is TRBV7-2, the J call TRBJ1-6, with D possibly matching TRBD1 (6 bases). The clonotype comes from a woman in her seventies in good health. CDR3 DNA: TGTGCCAGCAGCTTAGATCAGGGGTATTCACCCCTCCACTTT. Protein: CASSLDQGYSPLHF.